Shown below are 19 T cell receptor beta chains from a single sample sequenced in a study of blood T cell repertoires in COVID-19. Assay: immunoSEQ multiplex PCR; the TCRdb copy retains only in-frame clones and omits some. The sample includes approximately 150,000 clones, 85% to 90% of them seen just once. The sequenced sample was peripheral blood. All receptors come from a woman in her 70s with acute or convalescent COVID-19.

The chain employs TRBV27 and TRBJ1-2, with TRBD1 identical over 9 bases. With V trimmed by 3 bases and J by 8 bases, 7 bases remained unmatched. CDR1 is MNHEY and CDR2 is SMNVEV in the germline V gene (reference sequence). The CDR3 contains 14 residues. CDR3 loop: CASSFSGTGSGYTF. The DNA for the CDR3 is TGTGCCAGCAGTTTTTCCGGGACAGGGAGCGGCTACACCTTC.

V and J are TRBV6-2 or TRBV6-3 and TRBJ1-5; TRBD1 might be the D (6 bases). V was trimmed by 6 bases and J by 5 bases, leaving 17 bases between them. The germline V gene encodes CDR1 MNHEY and CDR2 SVGEGT. This CDR3 region has 15 residues. The CDR3, as DNA: TGTGCCAGCAGCCCGACCGGGACAAATTATCAGCCCCAGCATTTT. This encodes CASSPTGTNYQPQHF.

V usage is TRBV19 and J usage is TRBJ2-1; TRBD1 might be the D (6 bases). This CDR3 comprises 14 residues. The V gene lost 5 bases and the J gene lost 9 bases, with 17 bases spanning the gap. Looked up from germline, CDR1 is LNHDA and CDR2 is SQIVND (reference sequence). The CDR3 loop is CASSRLLAGAEQFF. CDR3 in DNA: TGTGCCAGTAGTCGACTCTTAGCAGGGGCTGAGCAGTTCTTC.

This sequence joins TRBV5-5 and TRBJ1-1; 7 nucleotides match TRBD1. Trimming removed 0 bases from V and 3 bases from J; junction bases left unmatched: 2. The CDR3 length is 14 residues. Germline CDR1 is SGHKS and CDR2 is YYEKEE (reference sequence). CDR3 sequence reads: CASSLGQGYTEAFF. The CDR3 DNA sequence: TGTGCCAGCAGCTTGGGACAGGGTTACACTGAAGCTTTCTTT.

The J gene is TRBJ2-5, the V gene TRBV7-8; 7 bases match TRBD1. Germline assignment: CDR1 SGHVS and CDR2 FQNEAQ. The CDR3 totals 13 residues. V gave up 5 bases and J gave up 5 bases; unmatched junction bases: 5. CDR3 protein: CASSPFRGETQYF. As DNA, the CDR3 is TGTGCCAGCAGCCCTTTCAGGGGGGAGACCCAGTACTTC.

This chain connects TRBV21-1 to TRBJ1-5; TRBD1 is the table's D call and was not checked against the DNA. TRBV21-1 is assigned pseudogene status. This CDR3 region has 17 residues. The CDR3 loop reads CASSSRGQGVRNQPQHF. The DNA of the CDR3 is TGTGCCAGCAGCAGCCGAGGACAGGGCGTGCGGAATCAGCCCCAGCATTTT.

The CDR3: CASSSAGHYGYTF. The CDR3, as DNA: TGTGCCAGCAGCTCCGCCGGACATTATGGCTACACCTTC. The chain carries TRBV11-1 and TRBJ1-2; a weak D match, TRBD1 (5 bases). The V and J ends lost 4 bases and 5 bases respectively, with 11 bases between them. The V gene's germline CDR1 is SGHAT and CDR2 FQDESV (reference sequence). The CDR3 covers 13 residues.

This clone was found once. The rearrangement uses TRBV24-1 and TRBJ1-5; D is undetermined. From germline, CDR1 is KGHDR and CDR2 SFDVKD. Trimming stripped 4 bases from V and 3 bases from J, with 6 bases between. The CDR3 consists of 13 residues. The CDR3 DNA reads as TGTGCCACCAGTGACAGGAACAATCAGCCCCAGCATTTT. This codes for CATSDRNNQPQHF.

V usage is TRBV2 and J usage is TRBJ1-3, with D perhaps matching TRBD1 (6 bases). V was trimmed by 4 bases and J by 4 bases, leaving 14 bases between them. This CDR3 comprises 15 residues. From germline, CDR1 is SNHLY and CDR2 FYNNEI. The CDR3 region is CASSASRGSGNTIYF. CDR3 sequence (DNA): TGTGCCAGCAGTGCAAGTAGGGGGAGCGGAAACACCATATATTTT.

The chain links TRBV25-1 to TRBJ1-3, with a possible D match to TRBD1 (5 bases). Germline loops: CDR1 MGHDK, CDR2 SYGVNS. V dropped 8 bases and J dropped 4 bases, with 15 bases sitting between them. This CDR3 spans 14 amino acids. The CDR3 DNA is TGTGCCAGCCGTAGCGGGGGACTAGGAAACACCATATATTTT. As protein: CASRSGGLGNTIYF.

The V gene is TRBV12-3 or TRBV12-4, the J gene TRBJ1-2; D unclear. CDR3 length: 12 residues. V lost 5 bases, J lost 5 bases, and 9 bases lay in between. The chain's CDR3 is CASSPRTYGYTF. CDR3 nucleotide sequence: TGTGCCAGCAGTCCCCGGACTTATGGCTACACCTTC.

The chain couples TRBV6-5 to TRBJ1-1; 9 bases agree with TRBD1. Trimming removed 5 bases from V and 5 bases from J; junction bases left unmatched: 9. The CDR3 sequence is 15 residues long. Germline values: CDR1 MNHEY, CDR2 SVGAGI. CDR3 coding DNA: TGTGCCAGCAGTCGACTACAGGGGGCTCGGACTGAAGCTTTCTTT. This gives the protein CASSRLQGARTEAFF.

The genes are TRBV28 and TRBJ1-2; 10 nucleotides agree with TRBD1. This CDR3 has 15 amino acids. J was trimmed by 5 bases and V by 3 bases; bases with no gene match: 6. Germline values: CDR1 MDHEN, CDR2 SYDVKM. The CDR3 DNA sequence: TGTGCCAGCAGTTTCACAGGGACAGGGGTTTATGGCTACACCTTC. Translating gives CASSFTGTGVYGYTF.

In this sample, this clone turned up once. J is TRBJ1-1 and V is TRBV28, with D possibly being TRBD1 (6 bases). The ends were cut back, 4 bases at V and 5 bases at J, with 17 bases in the middle. Germline loops: CDR1 MDHEN, CDR2 SYDVKM. The CDR3 contains 15 residues. CDR3 sequence reads: CASSYGRPRGTEAFF. CDR3 coding DNA: TGTGCCAGCAGTTATGGTAGGCCGAGGGGGACTGAAGCTTTCTTT.

The rearrangement uses TRBV3-1 (or the pseudogene TRBV3-2) and TRBJ2-3; TRBD2 might be the D (6 bases). The V gene's germline CDR1 is LGHDT and CDR2 YNNKEL (reference sequence). With 3 bases removed from V and 4 bases from J, the gap between germline ends came to 11 bases. The CDR3 contains 14 residues. The CDR3 loop reads CASSHYTGADTQYF. For the CDR3, the DNA is TGTGCCAGCAGCCACTACACGGGAGCAGATACGCAGTATTTT.

This sequence joins TRBV30 and TRBJ1-6; D is unresolved. The CDR3 sequence is 17 residues long. Trimming left V 3 bases short and J 8 bases short, with 23 bases between. Per the germline V gene, CDR1 is GTSNPN and CDR2 is SVGIG (reference sequence). CDR3 in DNA: TGTGCCTGGAGCCCCATGGGATCCGGACCGGGAGATTCACCCCTCCACTTT. Translated, it gives CAWSPMGSGPGDSPLHF. Full variable domain (missing parts from reference TRBV30 and TRBJ1-6): SQTIHQWPATLVQPVGSPLSLECTVEGTSNPNLYWYRQAAGRGLQLLFYSVGIGQISSEVPQNLSASRPQDRQFILSSKKLLLSDSGFYLCAWSPMGSGPGDSPLHFGNGTRLTVT.

The chain carries TRBV13 and TRBJ1-1; no clear D gene. The CDR3 spans 15 residues. Trimming shortened V by 5 bases and J by 0 bases, and 13 bases separated the two germline ends. CDR1 and CDR2 from the germline V gene are PRHDT and FYEKMQ (reference sequence). The CDR3 DNA sequence: TGTGCCAGCAGCCCCCCGTGGCCGATGAACACTGAAGCTTTCTTT. It encodes CASSPPWPMNTEAFF.

V usage is TRBV3-1 (or the pseudogene TRBV3-2) and J usage is TRBJ2-2; 11 positions agree with TRBD2. V lost 3 bases to trimming and J lost 7 bases; unmatched junction nucleotides: 1. This CDR3 spans 14 amino acids. Germline CDR1 is LGHDT and CDR2 is YNNKEL (reference sequence). Here the CDR3 reads CASSQTSGVGELFF. In DNA, the CDR3 is TGTGCCAGCAGCCAGACTAGCGGGGTCGGGGAGCTGTTTTTT.

This chain connects TRBV3-1 (or the pseudogene TRBV3-2) to TRBJ1-2, with unresolved D. The CDR3 is made up of 12 amino acids. With 3 bases removed from V and 6 bases from J, the gap between germline ends came to 8 bases. CDR1 is LGHDT, CDR2 YNNKEL, per germline (reference sequence). CDR3: CASSQRVHGYTF. CDR3 nucleotide sequence: TGTGCCAGCAGCCAGAGGGTCCATGGCTACACCTTC.